These 8 T cell receptor beta chains originate from one sample sequenced in a study of T cells in Graves' hyperthyroidism and ophthalmopathy. Researchers amplified the TCR beta CDR3 regions from RNA transcripts. Researchers ran a first-round RT-PCR on the TCR CDR3 using the HTBI primer set. TCRdb re-called the multiplex PCR reads through MiXCR, storing one row per CDR3 protein. The sample includes about 360,000 distinct CDR3 sequences, roughly 25% of them seen just once. The source material was blood. Receptor source: a man over 45 with Graves' hyperthyroidism.

The V and J genes are TRBV27 and TRBJ2-7; TRBD1 agrees at 7 bases. This CDR3 is built from 15 residues. Germline V gene lookup returns CDR1 MNHEY and CDR2 SMNVEV (reference sequence). The junction had 9 bases not matched to a gene; V was cut back by 3 bases and J by 4 bases. The CDR3 sequence: CASSFARTGTYEQYF. Here the CDR3 DNA reads TGTGCCAGCAGTTTTGCCCGGACAGGTACTTACGAGCAGTACTTC.

The DNA of the CDR3 is TGCAGTGCTTGGACAGGGGGCTACGAGCAGTACTTC. Protein sequence: CSAWTGGYEQYF. J is TRBJ2-7 and V is TRBV20-1; 10 bases align to TRBD1. The ends lost 5 bases at V and 3 bases at J; junction bases unmatched: 1. The germline V gene encodes CDR1 DFQATT and CDR2 SNEGSKA (reference sequence). The CDR3 has 12 residues.

The chain uses TRBV6-2 or TRBV6-3 and TRBJ2-2, with D unresolved. Germline V gene data show CDR1 as MNHEY and CDR2 as SVGEGT. V shed 2 bases and J shed 2 bases, with 6 bases lying between them. The CDR3 spans 14 residues. CDR3 sequence (DNA): TGTGCCAGCAGTTACACCGAAAACACCGGGGAGCTGTTTTTT. Translation: CASSYTENTGELFF.

This clonotype was found a few times. This chain joins TRBV18 and TRBJ2-7; no definite D call. Between the trimmed V and J ends, which lost 2 bases and 0 bases, there was a span of 8 bases. Germline V gene data show CDR1 as KGHSH and CDR2 as LQKENI. This CDR3 is 14 amino acids long. The DNA for the CDR3 is TGTGCCAGCTCACCATCAAGATCCTCCTACGAGCAGTACTTC. Its translation: CASSPSRSSYEQYF. Full variable domain (outside the CDR3, taken from reference TRBV18 and TRBJ2-7): NAGVMQNPRHLVRRRGQEARLRCSPMKGHSHVYWYRQLPEEGLKFMVYLQKENIIDESGMPKERFSAEFPKEGPSILRIQQVVRGDSAAYFCASSPSRSSYEQYFGPGTRLTVT.

This chain joins TRBV11-2 and TRBJ1-3; no clear D. The germline V gene has CDR1 SGHAT and CDR2 FQNNGV. CDR3 length: 13 amino acids. Trimming pared 4 bases from V and 0 bases from J, leaving 4 bases between. The CDR3 sequence: CASSSVSGNTIYF. The DNA for the CDR3 is TGTGCCAGCAGCTCAGTCTCTGGAAACACCATATATTTT.

This clonotype has more than one count but fewer than ten. V gene TRBV6-5 combines with J gene TRBJ1-2; D ambiguous. The CDR3 is made up of 15 amino acids. Germline CDR1 reads MNHEY; CDR2 reads SVGAGI. Between the trimmed V and J ends, which lost 0 bases and 0 bases, there was a span of 8 bases. CDR3 bases: TGTGCCAGCAGTTACTCGCAGTTAGCTAACTATGGCTACACCTTC. Translation: CASSYSQLANYGYTF.

Worth noting for this clonotype: A read error may explain this, as a much larger clone is one base away. The CDR3 DNA reads TGTGCCAGCAGCTACACCGTTGGGGGAGCGGCAGTTACGCAGTATTTT. Translating it yields CASSYTVGGAAVTQYF. The chain recombines TRBV7-2 with TRBJ2-3; either TRBD1 or TRBD2 may fit D (5 bases each). This CDR3 contains 16 residues. CDR1 and CDR2 (germline): SGHTA, FQGNSA. V lost 4 bases and J 8 bases, leaving 22 bases between the germline ends.

This clonotype was detected only a few times. The CDR3 coding sequence is TGTGCCAGTGGGGGACAGGGGGAGAACACTGAAGCTTTCTTT. Encoded protein: CASGGQGENTEAFF. The chain has TRBV19 and TRBJ1-1, with 11 positions matching TRBD1. The CDR3 has 14 residues. Germline CDR1 reads LNHDA; CDR2 reads SQIVND (reference sequence). V lost 8 bases and J lost 1; bases outside the gene matches: 3.